Listed below are T cell receptor beta chains from one sample, sequenced in a study of radiotherapy plus CTLA-4 blockade in lung cancer. Sequencing used immunoSEQ multiplex PCR; TCRdb keeps in-frame clones, though not all of them. This table has more than 60,000 clones, approximately 76% appearing once. The source material was peripheral blood, sampled from a patient treated with radiotherapy plus ipilimumab. The receptors come from a human donor with non-small cell lung cancer who had a complete response to radiotherapy plus ipilimumab. Both conserved end residues are part of each CDR3. The D gene is left open where the match is weak. Where a row states a size, it is once, few, many or the class of an expanded clone; other rows omit it.

TRBV6-6,.,TRBJ1-2,few,TGTGCCAGCAGTTACTCGAGATTCGGGTCCACTGGCTACACCTTC,CASSYSRFGSTGYTF
TRBV4-1,TRBD1,TRBJ1-2,.,TGCGCCAGCAGCCAAGAACCAGGGGGCGTGGACTATGGCTACACCTTC,CASSQEPGGVDYGYTF
TRBV19,.,TRBJ1-6,.,TGTGCCAGTAGTATACGGACAGAGAATTCACCCCTCCACTTT,CASSIRTENSPLHF
TRBV4-1,TRBD1,TRBJ1-1,few,TGCGCCAGCAGGTTCGGACAGGGGAGGACTGAAGCTTTCTTT,CASRFGQGRTEAFF
TRBV28,TRBD1,TRBJ1-1,.,TGTGCCAGCACCTTCCTAGACAGGGACACTGAAGCCTTCTTT,CASTFLDRDTEAFF
TRBV19,TRBD2,TRBJ2-2,.,TGTGCCAGTAGTATAGGGGGGACTAGCGGGATTTACGGGGAGCTGTTTTTT,CASSIGGTSGIYGELFF
TRBV6-1,TRBD1,TRBJ1-2,.,TGTGCCAGCAGTACGCGGACAGGCGATGGCTACACCTTC,CASSTRTGDGYTF
TRBV28,TRBD2,TRBJ2-7,.,TGTGCCAGCAGTTTCTCGGGGGGAGCCTACGAGCAGTACTTC,CASSFSGGAYEQYF
TRBV6-5,TRBD2,TRBJ2-7,.,TGTGCCAGCAGCCGCCGACTAGCGGGTTCCCACGAGCAGTACTTC,CASSRRLAGSHEQYF
TRBV10-3,.,TRBJ1-2,few,TGTGCCATCAACAGCTACTATGGCTACACCTTC,CAINSYYGYTF
TRBV7-9,TRBD2,TRBJ2-4,.,TGTGCCAGCAGCCCATCCGGGGGGTATATTCAGTACTTC,CASSPSGGYIQYF
TRBV2,TRBD1,TRBJ2-7,.,TGTGCCAGCAGGGAGAACCGGGACAGGGTGCCGTACGAGCAGTACTTC,CASRENRDRVPYEQYF
TRBV6-1,.,TRBJ2-1,.,TGTGCCAGCACCTCAACTATGAATGAGCAGTTCTTC,CASTSTMNEQFF
TRBV19,.,TRBJ1-1,few,TGTGCCAGTAGTATTAGTCCCCTCGGGGGCACTGAAGCTTTCTTT,CASSISPLGGTEAFF
TRBV7-2,.,TRBJ2-2,.,TGTGCCAGCAGCCAGACATTAGCGTCCGGGGAGCTGTTTTTT,CASSQTLASGELFF
TRBV30,TRBD2,TRBJ2-1,.,TGTGCCTGGAGTGTATCTAGCGGAAAAGGCAATGAGCAGTTCTTC,CAWSVSSGKGNEQFF
TRBV7-3,.,TRBJ2-2,.,TGTGCCAGCAGCTTAACATCCTCGAACACCGGGGAGCTGTTTTTT,CASSLTSSNTGELFF
TRBV7-9,.,TRBJ1-6,.,TGTGCCAGCAGCTTCCAGGGTTCACCCCTCCACTTT,CASSFQGSPLHF
TRBV7-6,.,TRBJ1-1,.,TGTGCCAGCAGCCTGACTTTGAACACTGAAGCTTTCTTT,CASSLTLNTEAFF
TRBV28,TRBD2,TRBJ2-7,.,TGTGCCAGCAGGGGGACTAGCGGGAGCCACTACGAGCAGTACTTC,CASRGTSGSHYEQYF
TRBV9,.,TRBJ2-3,.,TGTGCCAGCAGCGACGTGACTAGGATCAGCACAGATACGCAGTATTTT,CASSDVTRISTDTQYF
TRBV6-5,.,TRBJ2-6,.,TGTGCCAGCAGTTACTCGGGCAGCTCTGGGGCCAACGTCCTGACTTTC,CASSYSGSSGANVLTF
TRBV13,TRBD2,TRBJ2-3,.,TGTGCCAGCAGCTATCTAAGACTAGCGGGAGCGGATACGCAGTATTTT,CASSYLRLAGADTQYF
TRBV27,TRBD1,TRBJ2-7,.,TGTGCCAGCAGTTCCGACAGGGGGCTGCACGAGCAGTACTTC,CASSSDRGLHEQYF